Below are 8 T cell receptor beta chains sequenced from a single sample in a study of blood T cells in healthy people across ages. With a J-beta primer mix and a sample-barcoded 5' primer, a second PCR ran about 6 to 11 cycles. MiXCR, run by TCRdb on the 5' RACE reads, gives a single entry per CDR3 protein. The sample yields some 1,000,000 distinct CDR3 sequences, approximately 25% seen once. Separately, the same data were catalogued under a study of T cells of mothers and their children.

Sequencing used blood. These receptors were collected from a girl aged 2 to 9 in good health.

This clonotype was seen more than once but under ten times. The chain uses TRBV2 and TRBJ2-1, with D perhaps assigned TRBD1 or TRBD2 (5 bases each). This CDR3 contains 14 residues. Deletions cut 4 bases from V and 10 bases from J, with 17 bases between. Germline V gene sequence: CDR1 SNHLY, CDR2 FYNNEI. CDR3 bases: TGTGCCAGCAGTGGGACTCAGGGAGTCAACGAGCAGTTCTTC. This sequence encodes CASSGTQGVNEQFF.

Only a few counts were recorded for this clonotype. In nucleotides, the CDR3 is TGTGCCAGTACCGACAGGGTTGAAGAGACCCAGTACTTC. Protein: CASTDRVEETQYF. The genes are TRBV12-3 or TRBV12-4 and TRBJ2-5; the match to TRBD1 covers 7 bases. J was trimmed by 3 bases and V by 9 bases; bases with no gene match: 7. The CDR3 is 13 residues long.

The genes are TRBV21-1 and TRBJ2-4; the table's D call, TRBD1, was not checked against the DNA. TRBV21-1 is given as a pseudogene. The CDR3 totals 19 residues. The CDR3 DNA sequence: TGTGCCAGCAGCAAATGTTTTTATGTGTGGGGCCGGGCCAAAAACATTCAGTACTTC. It yields the protein CASSKCFYVWGRAKNIQYF.

This clonotype showed up just a few times. J is TRBJ2-3 and V is TRBV20-1; D gene uncertain. CDR3 length: 12 residues. From germline, CDR1 is DFQATT and CDR2 SNEGSKA (reference sequence). Deletions cut 3 bases from V and 0 bases from J, with 4 bases between. CDR3 loop: CSASYSTDTQYF. The CDR3 DNA is TGCAGTGCTAGTTATAGCACAGATACGCAGTATTTT.

The V call is TRBV10-3, the J call TRBJ2-5; D is uncertain. Looked up from germline, CDR1 is ENHRY and CDR2 is SYGVKD. The V gene lost 0 bases and the J gene lost 11 bases, with 10 bases spanning the gap. This CDR3 has 12 amino acids. The CDR3 sequence: CAISESSDWQYF. The CDR3 region has the DNA TGTGCCATCAGTGAGTCGTCAGATTGGCAGTACTTC.

This clonotype showed up just a few times. The chain carries TRBV7-2 and TRBJ2-5, with 7 bases that match TRBD1. Germline V CDR1 and CDR2: SGHTA, FQGNSA. This CDR3 has 14 amino acids. Losses at the gene ends were 5 bases for V and 5 bases for J; bases not matched to a gene: 8. The CDR3 loop reads CASSQTGVDETQYF. CDR3 DNA: TGTGCCAGCAGCCAAACAGGGGTCGACGAGACCCAGTACTTC.

The chain employs TRBV9 and TRBJ2-2; D may be TRBD2 (7 bases). The V gene's germline CDR1 is SGDLS and CDR2 YYNGEE. Trimming removed 3 bases at V and 3 bases at J, with 15 bases between. CDR3 length: 16 amino acids. CDR3 sequence: CASSDEGGLYTGELFF. The CDR3 bases are TGTGCCAGCAGCGACGAGGGGGGGCTTTACACCGGGGAGCTGTTTTTT.

The V call is TRBV29-1, the J call TRBJ2-1, with 10 bases identical to TRBD1. TRBJ2-5 explains the end of the DNA better; the J call may be wrong. The CDR3 has 17 amino acids. CDR1 is SQVTM, CDR2 ANQGSEA, per germline. Here the CDR3 DNA reads TGCAGCGTTGAAGATCCCGGGACAGGGGATCTGGCGGAGACCCAGTACTTC. It encodes CSVEDPGTGDLAETQYF.